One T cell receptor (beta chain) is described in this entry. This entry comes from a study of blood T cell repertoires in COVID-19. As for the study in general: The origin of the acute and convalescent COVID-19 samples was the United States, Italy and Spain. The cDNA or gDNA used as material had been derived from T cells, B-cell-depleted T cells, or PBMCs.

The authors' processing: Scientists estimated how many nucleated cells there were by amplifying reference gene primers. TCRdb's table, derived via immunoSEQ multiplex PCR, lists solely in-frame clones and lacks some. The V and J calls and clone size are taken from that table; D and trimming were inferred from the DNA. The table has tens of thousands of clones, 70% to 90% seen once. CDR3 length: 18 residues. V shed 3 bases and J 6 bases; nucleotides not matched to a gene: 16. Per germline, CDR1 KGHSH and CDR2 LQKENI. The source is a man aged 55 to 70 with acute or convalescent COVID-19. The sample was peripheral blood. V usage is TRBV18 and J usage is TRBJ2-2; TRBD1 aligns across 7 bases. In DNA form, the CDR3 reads TGTGCCAGCTCACCCCCAGGGGGAAAGGACCCCAGGGCCGGGGAGCTGTTTTTT. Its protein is CASSPPGGKDPRAGELFF.